This TCR beta chain emerged from a study of identical twins listed by TCRdb under 2016. Looking at the study overall: To test whether fetal clonotypes persist, this study deep-sequenced TCR alpha and beta repertoires from monozygotic twins, from unrelated adults of various ages, and from cord blood. Replicate twin experiments were performed at different times using different library preparation protocols to rule out contamination. Study-wide findings and limitations: Abundant cord blood beta clonotypes carried fewer insertions; young adult naive repertoires showed a weaker similar trend, while memory repertoires showed none. In monozygotic twins, out-of-frame TCR alpha sharing was systematically underestimated by recombination models, although the models agreed with sharing between unrelated individuals. Excess twin sharing in beta out-of-frame sequences was weaker because fewer shared sequences lowered the signal-to-noise ratio. Zero-insertion analyses could be partly confounded by invariant T cells such as MAIT and iNKT, although diverse VJ usage argued against such confounding for most clonotypes. Because the same donors could not be followed over many years, conclusions were based on cross-sectional statistical analysis. Compared with coincidental sharing between unrelated individuals, out-of-frame TCR alpha sequences shared between twins had an excess of sequences with low generation probability.

The germline V gene gives CDR1 as MDHEN and CDR2 as SYDVKM. V lost 6 bases and J lost 5 bases; the stretch between them is 9 bases long. The CDR3 holds 12 amino acids from the cysteine to the phenylalanine. The retained sequence is limited to the CDR3, 36 bases, with the frame set at the first base. Libraries were made using 5' RACE. Sequenced using an Illumina HiSeq 2000. A universal primer binding site was added through template switching, and the final cDNA carried a unique molecular identifier so that TCR cDNA molecules could be counted accurately. First-strand cDNA for TCR alpha and beta chains was synthesized from specific primers in the conserved constant-segment region. Each cDNA library was double barcoded, with a SMART-Mk sample barcode plus Illumina barcodes, to control for contamination. Two successive PCR steps introduced TruSeq adapter sequences along with Illumina sample barcodes. Sequencing of the TCR alpha and beta cDNA libraries was done on the Illumina HiSeq platform using custom primers. Per the original workflow: MiGEC was used to process raw reads and extract unique molecular identifiers, and MiXCR was used to find CDR3 positions. For each individual, recombination models were inferred using an EM algorithm with the repgenHMM and IGoR tools. Shared clonotype analysis was performed with the tcR package in R, normalizing sharing by the product of cloneset sizes. Out-of-frame nonproductive sequences were analyzed to study raw recombination free of thymic and clonal selection effects. The raw public data were reprocessed by TCRdb itself: fastp quality trimming at Q25, MiXCR clonotype calling, in-frame beta chains only. Each entry merges the rows of one CDR3 protein and shows their most common DNA and genes. TCRdb, not the original authors, processed these V and J calls. Within this sample are roughly 1.6 million distinct CDR3 sequences, with less than 35% of them counted one time only. Approximately 0.25% of the sample lies in the top ten.

This clonotype was observed a few times. Its antigen is still unknown. No much larger clone is present one base from it, and per-base qualities are unavailable. Every donor was a healthy Caucasian. The clonotype comes from a newborn girl in good health. The sample taken for sequencing was cord blood. This receptor chain uses TRBV28 and TRBJ2-3; the D gene lacks a confident call. The nucleotides are TGTGCCAGCAGGGGTCTCCGAGATACGCAGTATTTT. It specifies CASRGLRDTQYF.